These 19 T cell receptor beta chains were all obtained from the same sample, sequenced in a study of blood T cell repertoires in COVID-19. TCRdb's copy holds only in-frame clones and misses some; the assay was immunoSEQ multiplex PCR. The profile shows more than 300,000 clones, more than 70% of them singletons. Sequenced material: PBMCs or T cells enriched from blood (not recorded which). All receptors come from a middle-aged man in a cohort exposed to, infected with or recovered from COVID-19 (not recorded which).

The chain uses TRBV2 and TRBJ2-1; 8 positions match TRBD2. The trim removed 7 bases at V and 10 bases at J, leaving 6 bases unmatched. CDR1 and CDR2 from the germline V gene are SNHLY and FYNNEI. The CDR3 covers 12 residues. The CDR3 region has the DNA TGTGCCAGCAACCCCCAGCGGGAGGAGCAGTTCTTC. Its translation is CASNPQREEQFF.

V usage is TRBV10-2 and J usage is TRBJ2-1, with a possible D match to TRBD2 (6 bases). Trimming cost V 3 bases and J 0 bases, with 12 bases left between them. Germline V gene data show CDR1 as WSHSY and CDR2 as SAAADI. The CDR3 is made up of 16 amino acids. The DNA of the CDR3 is TGCGCCAGCAGTGACGGCGGAGGGAGCTCCTACAATGAGCAGTTCTTC. Translation gives CASSDGGGSSYNEQFF.

The V gene is TRBV7-2, the J gene TRBJ2-1; tentatively, D is TRBD2 (6 bases). Trimming removed 7 bases from V and 8 bases from J, with 21 bases in between. The CDR3 is made up of 15 amino acids. Germline CDR1 is SGHTA and CDR2 is FQGNSA. CDR3 residues: CASTRLAGTKDEQFF. The CDR3 DNA is TGTGCCAGCACTAGACTGGCGGGAACGAAAGATGAGCAGTTCTTC. Together with reference TRBV7-2 and TRBJ2-1, the CDR3 gives the full variable domain: GAGVSQSPSNKVTEKGKDVELRCDPISGHTALYWYRQSLGQGLEFLIYFQGNSAPDKSGLPSDRFSAERTGGSVSTLTIQRTQQEDSAVYLCASTRLAGTKDEQFFGPGTRLTVL.

The rearrangement links TRBV10-3 to TRBJ2-3; TRBD1 agrees at 9 bases. Trimming at V came to 0 bases and at J to 4 bases, leaving 8 bases not matched to a gene. CDR1 is ENHRY, CDR2 SYGVKD, per germline. CDR3 size: 17 residues. The CDR3 DNA follows: TGTGCCATCAGTGAGTCTGGGGACAGGGCGTGGGCAGATACGCAGTATTTT. This translates into CAISESGDRAWADTQYF.

This clone was seen a single time. The J gene is TRBJ1-2, the V gene TRBV7-9; D ambiguous. The CDR3 runs to 13 residues. Germline-derived CDR1 and CDR2 are SEHNR and FQNEAQ (reference sequence). The V end lost 3 bases, the J end lost 5 bases, and 10 bases lay between the germline ends. CDR3 residues: CASSFRGGYGYTF. CDR3 DNA: TGTGCCAGCAGCTTCCGCGGAGGGTATGGCTACACCTTC.

The V and J genes are TRBV2 and TRBJ1-2; TRBD1 might be the D (6 bases). Trimming took off 6 bases at V and 8 bases at J, with 16 bases between the two ends. Germline V gene data show CDR1 as SNHLY and CDR2 as FYNNEI. This CDR3 region has 13 residues. The DNA of the CDR3 is TGTGCCAGCAGGGAACAGGGTTACGGGGGCTACACCTTC. Its translation: CASREQGYGGYTF. Combining the CDR3 with reference TRBV2 and TRBJ1-2 gives the whole variable domain EPEVTQTPSHQVTQMGQEVILRCVPISNHLYFYWYRQILGQKVEFLVSFYNNEISEKSEIFDDQFSVERPDGSNFTLKIRSTKLEDSAMYFCASREQGYGGYTFGSGTRLTVV.

The chain uses TRBV4-2 and TRBJ1-1, with 8 nucleotides matching TRBD1. The CDR3 extends over 16 amino acids. J lost 3 bases, V lost 3 bases, and 9 bases had no gene match. In germline, CDR1 is LGHNA, CDR2 YNFKEQ. The CDR3 spells CASSQYTGGGDTEAFF. For the CDR3, the DNA is TGTGCCAGCAGCCAGTATACAGGGGGTGGGGACACTGAAGCTTTCTTT.

V gene TRBV29-1 combines with J gene TRBJ1-1; TRBD1 matches at 9 bases. The germline gives CDR1 SQVTM, CDR2 ANQGSEA. This CDR3 contains 13 residues. Germline trimming cut 5 bases from V and 5 bases from J; bases unmatched to any gene: 6. The CDR3 nucleotides are TGCAGCGTTAACAGGGGGCCGAATACTGAAGCTTTCTTT. This gives the protein CSVNRGPNTEAFF. Combining the CDR3 with reference TRBV29-1 and TRBJ1-1 gives the whole variable domain SAVISQKPSRDICQRGTSLTIQCQVDSQVTMMFWYRQQPGQSLTLIATANQGSEATYESGFVIDKFPISRPNLTFSTLTVSNMSPEDSSIYLCSVNRGPNTEAFFGQGTRLTVV.

This clone was seen more than once but under ten times. This chain links TRBV19 with TRBJ2-5, with TRBD1 matching 11 bases. V gave up 5 bases and J gave up 9 bases; unmatched junction bases: 17. The germline CDR1 and CDR2 sequences are LNHDA and SQIVND (reference sequence). CDR3 length equals 17 residues. In DNA, the CDR3 is TGTGCCAGTAGTTCCCCTGGACAGGGGGCTGGACCAAGGGCCCAGTACTTC. It yields the protein CASSSPGQGAGPRAQYF.

The chain recombines TRBV27 with TRBJ2-7, with 8 bases identical to TRBD1. V dropped 3 bases and J dropped 5; count of bases not matched to a gene: 6. The CDR3 extends over 14 amino acids. Germline assignment: CDR1 MNHEY and CDR2 SMNVEV (reference sequence). Here the CDR3 DNA reads TGTGCCAGCAGTTTGCAGGGGGCCCAAGACGAGCAGTACTTC. The encoded protein is CASSLQGAQDEQYF.

The rearrangement links TRBV7-9 to TRBJ2-1, with D maybe TRBD2 (5 bases). V gave up 1 base and J gave up 4 bases, with 11 bases separating them. Germline V gene sequence: CDR1 SEHNR, CDR2 FQNEAQ (reference sequence). This CDR3 has 15 residues. The CDR3 sequence is CASSLEALAYNEQFF. The CDR3 DNA reads as TGTGCCAGCAGCTTAGAGGCCCTAGCTTACAATGAGCAGTTCTTC.

CDR3 residues: CASSQDGTSRNTGELFF. CDR3 nucleotides: TGTGCCAGCAGCCAAGATGGGACTAGCCGGAACACCGGGGAGCTGTTTTTT. This chain links TRBV3-1 (or the pseudogene TRBV3-2) with TRBJ2-2; 9 bases are a match to TRBD2. V dropped 0 bases and J dropped 1; count of bases not matched to a gene: 3. The CDR3 extends over 17 amino acids. CDR1 LGHDT and CDR2 YNNKEL come from the germline V gene (reference sequence).

The chain employs TRBV3-1 (or the pseudogene TRBV3-2) and TRBJ1-2; 7 bases agree with TRBD1. The germline gives CDR1 LGHDT, CDR2 YNNKEL (reference sequence). CDR3 length: 16 amino acids. J lost 4 bases, V lost 1 base, and 9 bases had no gene match. The CDR3 loop is CASSQAAQGQLYGYTF. The CDR3 DNA follows: TGTGCCAGCAGCCAAGCCGCTCAGGGACAGCTCTATGGCTACACCTTC.

This clone was recorded a few times. The CDR3 spells CASSQTGAPGELFF. The DNA of the CDR3 is TGTGCCAGCAGCCAGACAGGGGCCCCCGGGGAGCTGTTTTTT. This chain links TRBV7-9 with TRBJ2-2; TRBD1 aligns across 8 bases. Looked up from germline, CDR1 is SEHNR and CDR2 is FQNEAQ (reference sequence). The CDR3 runs to 14 residues. V lost 5 bases to trimming and J lost 6 bases; unmatched junction nucleotides: 5.

This sequence joins TRBV5-6 and TRBJ1-2; D possibly corresponds to TRBD1 (5 bases). CDR3 length: 13 residues. CDR1 SGHDT and CDR2 YYEEEE come from the germline V gene. Trimming took off 2 bases at V and 6 bases at J, with 11 bases between the two ends. CDR3 sequence (DNA): TGTGCCAGCAGCTTCGCGGGGGAGAATGGCTACACCTTC. Protein: CASSFAGENGYTF.

The chain joins TRBV15 to TRBJ1-2, with 9 bases fitting TRBD1. CDR3 size: 18 residues. Germline CDR1 is LNHNV and CDR2 is YYDKDF (reference sequence). Losses at the gene ends were 0 bases for V and 0 bases for J; bases not matched to a gene: 8. Here the CDR3 reads CATSRDRGTGISNYGYTF. CDR3 coding DNA: TGTGCCACCAGCAGAGATAGAGGGACAGGGATATCTAACTATGGCTACACCTTC.

This chain connects TRBV7-9 to TRBJ2-1, with 13 bases lining up with TRBD2. The germline V gene encodes CDR1 SEHNR and CDR2 FQNEAQ (reference sequence). Unmatched junction bases numbered 8, after V lost 5 bases and J lost 7 bases. CDR3 length: 16 amino acids. The CDR3 DNA reads TGTGCCAGCAGCATACCCGGACTAGCGGGAGCGAATGAGCAGTTCTTC. It specifies CASSIPGLAGANEQFF.

This rearrangement joins TRBV21-1 to TRBJ1-1. TRBV21-1 is listed as a pseudogene. This CDR3 has 15 amino acids. The CDR3 nucleotides read TGTGCCAGCAGCAAAGTGGTGCGGGGGGCCACTGAAGCTTTCTTT. As protein: CASSKVVRGATEAFF.

The V gene is TRBV6-1, the J gene TRBJ1-3; 9 bases match TRBD1. The CDR3 runs 15 residues. The germline V gene encodes CDR1 MNHNS and CDR2 SASEGT. V shed 2 bases, J shed 3 bases, and the junction held 2 bases outside the gene matches. CDR3 DNA sequence: TGTGCCAGCAGTGAAACAGGGGGCCGTGGAAACACCATATATTTT. Residues: CASSETGGRGNTIYF.